The T cell receptor (beta chain) described here comes from a study of shared T cell receptors in the human thymus. Clones were read by immunoSEQ multiplex PCR, and TCRdb kept only the in-frame ones, dropping some. The table shows about 660,000 clones, with more than 75% occurring only once. The CDR3 totals 14 residues. The V gene's germline CDR1 is LGHNA and CDR2 YSLEER. V lost 3 bases and J lost 0, with 8 bases in between. In addition, the sample was reused for a study of human thymus T cells. That publication notes: Apparent skewing of V and J gene usage characterized both thymic and blood repertoires. Related research described strongly overlapping thymic repertoires in unrelated people.

Material for sequencing was thymocytes. This chain joins TRBV4-3 and TRBJ1-2; no clear D. The source of this sequence is a boy in the first two years of life with a congenital heart defect. CDR3 loop: CASSHDTSNYGYTF. The CDR3 DNA reads TGCGCCAGCAGCCACGACACCTCTAACTATGGCTACACCTTC.